The TCR beta chain described here comes from a study of shared clonotypes between healthy human individuals. Study-level information: Each donor's CD8 memory used one plate, CD8 naive two, each CD4 subset three.

Trimming stripped 4 bases from V and 7 bases from J, with 13 bases between. The germline CDR1 and CDR2 sequences are SQVTM and ANQGSEA. CDR3 size: 13 residues. Libraries were prepared by immunoSEQ multiplex PCR; TCRdb keeps only in-frame clonotypes and omits some of them. The repertoire holds 2 million or so clones, with 90% to 95% as singletons. The sequence came from a man aged 18 to 29 in good health. The J gene is TRBJ1-4, the V gene TRBV29-1; possible D gene TRBD1, 5 bases. Source material: naive CD4+ T cells sorted from blood. Subset: CD45RA+ positively selected. CDR3 DNA sequence: TGCAGCGTTGCAGGGCGTTTAAGTGAAAAACTGTTTTTT. Translation gives CSVAGRLSEKLFF.